This is a list of T cell receptor beta chains from one sample in a study of T-cell reconstitution after alpha-beta-depleted transplantation in children. TCRdb independently ran MiXCR on the PCR reads; one entry per CDR3 protein. The sample includes around 670,000 distinct CDR3 sequences, about 12% of them seen just once. The sequenced sample was PBMCs, obtained before TCRalphabeta/CD19-depleted stem cell transplant. Receptors were obtained from a girl between 2 and 10 years old with congenital amegakaryocytic thrombocytopenia, due to receive a stem cell transplant. Each CDR3 is given with its conserved first and last residue. The order of the fields is J gene, V gene, clone size, CDR3 length, D gene, CDR3 DNA, CDR3 protein. A D gene is named only where the DNA matches it firmly. A clone size is listed for some rows: how often the clone was seen (once, few, many), or a class if it is expanded.

TRBJ2-2,TRBV3-1,few,17,TRBD2,TGTGCCAGCAGTTATTCGTCCGGACTAGCGAACACCGGGGAGCTGTTTTTT,CASSYSSGLANTGELFF
TRBJ2-1,TRBV4-1,many,13,NA,TGCGCCAGCAGCCAAGATTACGACAATGAGCAGTTCTTC,CASSQDYDNEQFF
TRBJ2-7,TRBV7-8,NA,16,NA,TGTGCCAGCAGCTTTTCGGACAGTCCATTCTTCTACGAGCAGTACTTC,CASSFSDSPFFYEQYF
TRBJ2-7,TRBV5-1,NA,14,NA,TGCGCCAGCAGCTTAACTGCCGCCCCCTACGAGCAGTACTTC,CASSLTAAPYEQYF
TRBJ2-3,TRBV7-6,many,17,TRBD2,TGTGCCAGCAGCTTAAACCCCGGGACTAGCGGCACAGATACGCAGTATTTT,CASSLNPGTSGTDTQYF
TRBJ1-1,TRBV3-1,many,13,NA,TGTGCCAGCAGCCAAGCTTTTGGGACAGAAGCTTTCTTT,CASSQAFGTEAFF
TRBJ2-1,TRBV2,few,14,TRBD2,TGTGCCACATCCGGGACTAGCGGGAGCTATGAGCAGTTCTTC,CATSGTSGSYEQFF
TRBJ2-6,TRBV7-2,few,14,NA,TGTGCCAGCAGCGCACCGGGTGGACCCAACGTCCTGACTTTC,CASSAPGGPNVLTF
TRBJ2-2,TRBV29-1,few,16,NA,TGCAGCGTCATGGACAGGAGGGATTTGGGGACCGGGGAGCTGTTTTTT,CSVMDRRDLGTGELFF
TRBJ1-2,TRBV20-1,few,17,NA,TGCAGTGCTCTCCCGTCCCCAGGACAGTCCACTAACTATGGCTACACCTTC,CSALPSPGQSTNYGYTF
TRBJ1-2,TRBV5-1,few,16,TRBD1,TGCGCCAGCAGCCCGCAGGAGGACAGGCTTAACTATGGCTACACCTTC,CASSPQEDRLNYGYTF
TRBJ2-3,TRBV11-2,few,15,TRBD2,TGTGCCAGCAGCTGGGCCGGGAGGGTTACAGATACGCAGTATTTT,CASSWAGRVTDTQYF